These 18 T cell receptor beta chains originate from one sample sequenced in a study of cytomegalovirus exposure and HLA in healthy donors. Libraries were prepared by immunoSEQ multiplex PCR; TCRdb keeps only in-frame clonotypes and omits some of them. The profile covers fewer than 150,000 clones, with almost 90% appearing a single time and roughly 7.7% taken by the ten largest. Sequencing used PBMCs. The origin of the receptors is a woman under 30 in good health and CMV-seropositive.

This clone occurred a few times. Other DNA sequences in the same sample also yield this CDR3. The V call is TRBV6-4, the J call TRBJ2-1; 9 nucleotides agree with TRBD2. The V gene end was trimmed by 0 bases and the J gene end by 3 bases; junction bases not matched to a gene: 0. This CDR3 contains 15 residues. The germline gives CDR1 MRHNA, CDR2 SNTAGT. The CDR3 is CASSDSSGSYNEQFF. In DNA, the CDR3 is TGTGCCAGCAGTGACTCTAGCGGGAGCTACAATGAGCAGTTCTTC.

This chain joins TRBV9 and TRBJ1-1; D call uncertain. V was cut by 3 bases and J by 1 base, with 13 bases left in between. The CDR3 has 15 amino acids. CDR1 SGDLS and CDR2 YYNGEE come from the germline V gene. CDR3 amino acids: CASSDGGDGNTEAFF. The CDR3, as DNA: TGTGCCAGCAGCGATGGTGGAGATGGGAACACTGAAGCTTTCTTT. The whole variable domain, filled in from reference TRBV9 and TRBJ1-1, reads DSGVTQTPKHLITATGQRVTLRCSPRSGDLSVYWYQQSLDQGLQFLIQYYNGEERAKGNILERFSAQQFPDLHSELNLSSLELGDSALYFCASSDGGDGNTEAFFGQGTRLTVV.

The CDR3 loop is CASSFVRGKGGEQFF. Written as DNA, the CDR3 is TGTGCCAGCAGCTTTGTTCGGGGTAAGGGAGGTGAGCAGTTCTTC. J is TRBJ2-1 and V is TRBV7-9; TRBD2 is a possible D gene (6 bases). V lost 3 bases to trimming and J lost 9 bases, with 18 bases between them. The CDR3 is made up of 15 amino acids. Germline V gives CDR1 SEHNR, CDR2 FQNEAQ (reference sequence).

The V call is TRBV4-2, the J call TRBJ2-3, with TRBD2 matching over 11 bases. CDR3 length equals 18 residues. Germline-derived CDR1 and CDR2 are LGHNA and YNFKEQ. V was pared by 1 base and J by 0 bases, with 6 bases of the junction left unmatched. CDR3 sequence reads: CASSQGLAGGSSTDTQYF. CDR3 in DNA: TGTGCCAGCAGCCAAGGCCTAGCGGGAGGATCTAGCACAGATACGCAGTATTTT.

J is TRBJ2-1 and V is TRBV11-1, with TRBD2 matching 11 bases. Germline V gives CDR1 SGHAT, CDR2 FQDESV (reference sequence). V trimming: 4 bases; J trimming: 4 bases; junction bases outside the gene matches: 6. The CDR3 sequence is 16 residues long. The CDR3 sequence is CASSSLSGRAYNEQFF. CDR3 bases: TGTGCCAGCAGCTCCCTTAGCGGGAGGGCTTACAATGAGCAGTTCTTC.

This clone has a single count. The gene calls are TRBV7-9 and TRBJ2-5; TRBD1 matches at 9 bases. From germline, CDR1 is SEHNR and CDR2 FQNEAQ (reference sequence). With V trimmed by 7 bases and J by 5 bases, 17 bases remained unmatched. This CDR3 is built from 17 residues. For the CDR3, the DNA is TGTGCCAGCAACTTCGGACAGGGGATAATCTCTTTGGAGACCCAGTACTTC. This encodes CASNFGQGIISLETQYF.

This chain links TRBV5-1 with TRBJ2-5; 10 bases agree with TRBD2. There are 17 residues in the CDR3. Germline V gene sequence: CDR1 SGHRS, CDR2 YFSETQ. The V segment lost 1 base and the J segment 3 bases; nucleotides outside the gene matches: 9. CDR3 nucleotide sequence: TGCGCCAGCAGCTTGCCTTCGACTAGCGGGTGGGAAGAGACCCAGTACTTC. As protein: CASSLPSTSGWEETQYF.

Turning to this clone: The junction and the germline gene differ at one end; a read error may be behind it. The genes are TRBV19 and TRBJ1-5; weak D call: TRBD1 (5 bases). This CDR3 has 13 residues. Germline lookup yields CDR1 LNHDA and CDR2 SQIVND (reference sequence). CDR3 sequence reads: CTSSTGVGQPQHF. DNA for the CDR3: TGTACCAGTAGTACGGGGGTTGGCCAGCCCCAGCATTTT.

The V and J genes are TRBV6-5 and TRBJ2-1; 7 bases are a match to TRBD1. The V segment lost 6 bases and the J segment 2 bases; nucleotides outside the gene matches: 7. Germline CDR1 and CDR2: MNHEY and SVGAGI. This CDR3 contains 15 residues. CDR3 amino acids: CASSLTGTAYNEQFF. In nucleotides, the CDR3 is TGTGCCAGCAGCCTCACCGGGACAGCCTACAATGAGCAGTTCTTC.

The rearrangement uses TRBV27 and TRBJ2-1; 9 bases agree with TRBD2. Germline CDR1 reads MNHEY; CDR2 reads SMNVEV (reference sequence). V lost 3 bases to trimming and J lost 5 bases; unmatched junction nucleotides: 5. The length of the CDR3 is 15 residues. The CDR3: CASSFAQRGDNEQFF. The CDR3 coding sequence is TGTGCCAGCAGTTTCGCCCAGCGGGGGGACAATGAGCAGTTCTTC.

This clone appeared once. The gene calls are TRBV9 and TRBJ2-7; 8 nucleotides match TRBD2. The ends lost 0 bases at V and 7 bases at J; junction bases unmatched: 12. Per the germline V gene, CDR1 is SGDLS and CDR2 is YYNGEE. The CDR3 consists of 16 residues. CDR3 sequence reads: CASSVGGAGAPPEQYF. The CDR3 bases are TGTGCCAGCAGCGTAGGGGGAGCGGGGGCGCCCCCAGAGCAGTACTTC.

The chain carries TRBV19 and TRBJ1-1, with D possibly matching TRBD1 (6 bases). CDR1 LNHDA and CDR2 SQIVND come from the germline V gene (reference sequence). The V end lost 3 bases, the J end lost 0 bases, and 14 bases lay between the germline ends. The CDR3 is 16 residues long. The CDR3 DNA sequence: TGTGCCAGTAGTATTGACAGGCGGCGACTGAACACTGAAGCTTTCTTT. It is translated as CASSIDRRRLNTEAFF. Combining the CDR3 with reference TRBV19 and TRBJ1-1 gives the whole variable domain DGGITQSPKYLFRKEGQNVTLSCEQNLNHDAMYWYRQDPGQGLRLIYYSQIVNDFQKGDIAEGYSVSREKKESFPLTVTSAQKNPTAFYLCASSIDRRRLNTEAFFGQGTRLTVV.

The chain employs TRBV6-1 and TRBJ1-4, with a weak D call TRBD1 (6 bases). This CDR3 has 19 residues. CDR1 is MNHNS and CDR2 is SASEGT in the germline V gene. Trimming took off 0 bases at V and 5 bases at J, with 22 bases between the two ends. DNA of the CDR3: TGTGCCAGCAGTGAAGCCTTAACAGGGCACGTTGGGGGAAATGAAAAACTGTTTTTT. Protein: CASSEALTGHVGGNEKLFF.

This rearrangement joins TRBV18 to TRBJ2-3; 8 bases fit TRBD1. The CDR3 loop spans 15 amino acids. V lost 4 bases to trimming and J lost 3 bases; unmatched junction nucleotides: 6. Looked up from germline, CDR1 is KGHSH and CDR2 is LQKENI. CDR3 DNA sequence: TGTGCCAGCTCACAGACAGGGGTTTCGACAGATACGCAGTATTTT. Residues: CASSQTGVSTDTQYF.

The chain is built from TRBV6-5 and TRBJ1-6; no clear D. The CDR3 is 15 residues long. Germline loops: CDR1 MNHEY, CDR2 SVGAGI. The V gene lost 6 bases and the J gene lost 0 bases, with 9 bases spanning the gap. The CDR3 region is CASSLSSSYNSPLHF. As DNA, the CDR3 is TGTGCCAGCAGCTTGAGTAGCTCCTATAATTCACCCCTCCACTTT.

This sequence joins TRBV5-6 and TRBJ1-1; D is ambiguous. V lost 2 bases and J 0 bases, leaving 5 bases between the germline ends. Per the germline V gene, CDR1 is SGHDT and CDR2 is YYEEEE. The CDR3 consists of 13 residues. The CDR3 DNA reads TGTGCCAGCAGCTTCCGGGTGAACACTGAAGCTTTCTTT. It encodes CASSFRVNTEAFF.

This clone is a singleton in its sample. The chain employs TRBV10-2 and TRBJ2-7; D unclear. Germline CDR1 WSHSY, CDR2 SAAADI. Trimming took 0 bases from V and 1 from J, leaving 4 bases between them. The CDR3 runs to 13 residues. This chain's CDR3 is CASSESQSYEQYF. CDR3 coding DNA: TGCGCCAGCAGTGAGTCTCAATCCTACGAGCAGTACTTC.

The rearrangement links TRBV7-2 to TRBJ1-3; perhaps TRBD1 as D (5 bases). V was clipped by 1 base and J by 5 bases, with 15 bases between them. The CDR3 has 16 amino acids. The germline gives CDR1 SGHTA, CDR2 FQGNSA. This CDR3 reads CASSLGGVSSRNTIYF. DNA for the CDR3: TGTGCCAGCAGCTTAGGGGGGGTCTCCTCCAGAAACACCATATATTTT.